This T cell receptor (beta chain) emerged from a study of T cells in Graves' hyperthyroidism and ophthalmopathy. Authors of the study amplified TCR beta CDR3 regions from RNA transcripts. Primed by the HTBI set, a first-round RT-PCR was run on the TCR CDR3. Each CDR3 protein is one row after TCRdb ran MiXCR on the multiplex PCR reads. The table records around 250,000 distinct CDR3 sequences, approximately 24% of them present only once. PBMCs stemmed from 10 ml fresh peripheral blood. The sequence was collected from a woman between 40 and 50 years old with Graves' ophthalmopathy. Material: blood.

The CDR3 nucleotides are TGTGCCACCACCGGGACAGGGACATCGAAGGGCTACACCTTC. As protein: CATTGTGTSKGYTF. The V gene is TRBV6-1, the J gene TRBJ1-2, with TRBD1 identical over 9 bases. Germline V gives CDR1 MNHNS, CDR2 SASEGT. The CDR3 has 14 residues. Trimming took 10 bases from V and 8 from J; bases not matched to a gene: 14.